This TCR beta chain was identified in a study of CD8+ T cells in alopecia areata. Treatment noted: oral pan-JAK inhibitor, 5-10 mg twice daily. The sequencing template was cDNA reverse transcribed from extracted RNA. Profiled with immunoSEQ multiplex PCR; TCRdb holds only in-frame clones, not every one. The sample yields 150,000 to 200,000 clones, roughly three fifths seen once. General study findings and limits: Among patients, TCR sharing was less clear than in mice, a difference possibly due in part to HLA diversity in the patient population.

As concerns this clone: Its antigen is not known.

This sequence originates from a human donor with alopecia areata. Material: CD4+ T cells sorted from blood, obtained at week 4, from a patient treated with tofacitinib.

The CDR3 loop reads CASSYLRDHEQFF. In nucleotides, the CDR3 is TGTGCCAGCAGTTACTTAAGGGACCATGAGCAGTTCTTC. The chain uses TRBV6-5 and TRBJ2-1; tentatively, D is TRBD1 or TRBD2 (5 bases each). Germline loops: CDR1 MNHEY, CDR2 SVGAGI. Trimming shortened V by 1 base and J by 8 bases, and 9 bases separated the two germline ends. The CDR3 has 13 residues.